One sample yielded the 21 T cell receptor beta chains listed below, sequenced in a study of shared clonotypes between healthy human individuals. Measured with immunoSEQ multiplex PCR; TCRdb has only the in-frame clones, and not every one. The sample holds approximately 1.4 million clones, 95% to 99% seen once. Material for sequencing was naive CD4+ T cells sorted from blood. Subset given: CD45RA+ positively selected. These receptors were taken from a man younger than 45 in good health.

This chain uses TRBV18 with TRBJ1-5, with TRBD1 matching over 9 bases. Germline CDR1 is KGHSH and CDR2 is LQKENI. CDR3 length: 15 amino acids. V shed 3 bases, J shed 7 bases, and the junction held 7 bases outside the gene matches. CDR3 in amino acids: CASSPRDRVGQPQHF. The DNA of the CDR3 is TGTGCCAGCTCACCCCGGGACAGGGTTGGGCAGCCCCAGCATTTT.

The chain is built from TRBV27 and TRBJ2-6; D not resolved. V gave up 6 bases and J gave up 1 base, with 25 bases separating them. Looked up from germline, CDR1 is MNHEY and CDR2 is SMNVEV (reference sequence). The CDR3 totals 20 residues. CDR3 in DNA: TGTGCCAGCAGCCGACGACCCATCTCAATCCAAGTATCTGGGGCCAACGTCCTGACTTTC. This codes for CASSRRPISIQVSGANVLTF.

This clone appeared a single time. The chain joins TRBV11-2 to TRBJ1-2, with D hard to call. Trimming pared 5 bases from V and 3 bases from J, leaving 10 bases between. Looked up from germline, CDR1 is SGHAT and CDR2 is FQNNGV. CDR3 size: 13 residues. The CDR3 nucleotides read TGTGCCAGCAGCCCAGGACGGTACTATGGCTACACCTTC. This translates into CASSPGRYYGYTF.

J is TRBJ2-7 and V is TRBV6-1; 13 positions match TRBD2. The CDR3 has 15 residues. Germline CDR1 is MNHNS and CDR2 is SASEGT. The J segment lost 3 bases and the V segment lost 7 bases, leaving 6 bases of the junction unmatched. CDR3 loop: CASTSGLAGLYEQYF. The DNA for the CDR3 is TGTGCCAGCACCTCGGGACTAGCGGGACTCTACGAGCAGTACTTC.

The CDR3 region is CASSSLSGRFHEQYF. CDR3 DNA sequence: TGCGCCAGCAGCTCCCTTAGCGGGAGATTCCACGAGCAGTACTTC. The J gene is TRBJ2-7, the V gene TRBV5-1; 9 bases are a match to TRBD2. CDR1 and CDR2 from the germline V gene are SGHRS and YFSETQ. Trimming at V came to 3 bases and at J to 5 bases, leaving 9 bases not matched to a gene. This CDR3 contains 15 residues.

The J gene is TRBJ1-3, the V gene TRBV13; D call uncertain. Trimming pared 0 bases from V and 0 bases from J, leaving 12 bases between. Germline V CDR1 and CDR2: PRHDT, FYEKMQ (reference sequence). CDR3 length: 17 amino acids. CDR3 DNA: TGTGCCAGCAGCTTAGGTAGCTGGGAGAGCTCTGGAAACACCATATATTTT. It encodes CASSLGSWESSGNTIYF. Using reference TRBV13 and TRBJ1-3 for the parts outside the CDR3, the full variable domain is AAGVIQSPRHLIKEKRETATLKCYPIPRHDTVYWYQQGPGQDPQFLISFYEKMQSDKGSIPDRFSAQQFSDYHSELNMSSLELGDSALYFCASSLGSWESSGNTIYFGEGSWLTVV.

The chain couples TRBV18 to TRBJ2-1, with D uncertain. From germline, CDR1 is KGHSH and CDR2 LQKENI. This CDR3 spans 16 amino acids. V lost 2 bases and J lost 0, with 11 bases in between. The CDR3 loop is CASSPSVRVSYNEQFF. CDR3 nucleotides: TGTGCCAGCTCACCAAGCGTCCGGGTCTCCTACAATGAGCAGTTCTTC.

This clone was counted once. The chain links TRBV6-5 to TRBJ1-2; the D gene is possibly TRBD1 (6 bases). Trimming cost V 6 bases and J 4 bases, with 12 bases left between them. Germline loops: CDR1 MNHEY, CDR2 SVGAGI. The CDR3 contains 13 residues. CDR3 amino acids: CASSPDRIYGYTF. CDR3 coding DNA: TGTGCCAGCAGCCCAGACAGGATCTATGGCTACACCTTC.

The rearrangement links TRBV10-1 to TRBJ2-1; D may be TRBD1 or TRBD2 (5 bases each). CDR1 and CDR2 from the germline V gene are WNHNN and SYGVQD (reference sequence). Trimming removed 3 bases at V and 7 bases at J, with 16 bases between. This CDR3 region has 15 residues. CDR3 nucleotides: TGCGCCAGCAGTGATCCGGGACCCCAAGGGAATGAGCAGTTCTTC. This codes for CASSDPGPQGNEQFF.

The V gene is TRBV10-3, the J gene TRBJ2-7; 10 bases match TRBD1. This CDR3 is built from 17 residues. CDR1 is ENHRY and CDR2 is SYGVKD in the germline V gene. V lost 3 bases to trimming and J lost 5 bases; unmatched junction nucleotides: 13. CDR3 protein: CAISDLTSTGGYDEQYF. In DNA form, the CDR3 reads TGTGCCATCAGTGACCTTACCTCGACAGGGGGCTACGACGAGCAGTACTTC.

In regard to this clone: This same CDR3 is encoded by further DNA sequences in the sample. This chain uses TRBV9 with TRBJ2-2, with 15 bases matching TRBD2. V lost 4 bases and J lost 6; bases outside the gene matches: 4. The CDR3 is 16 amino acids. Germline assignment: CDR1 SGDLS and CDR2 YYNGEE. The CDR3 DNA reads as TGTGCCAGCAGCCCCCGGACTAGCGGGAGGGCCGGGGAGCTGTTTTTT. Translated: CASSPRTSGRAGELFF. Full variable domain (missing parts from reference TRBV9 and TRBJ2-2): DSGVTQTPKHLITATGQRVTLRCSPRSGDLSVYWYQQSLDQGLQFLIQYYNGEERAKGNILERFSAQQFPDLHSELNLSSLELGDSALYFCASSPRTSGRAGELFFGEGSRLTVL.

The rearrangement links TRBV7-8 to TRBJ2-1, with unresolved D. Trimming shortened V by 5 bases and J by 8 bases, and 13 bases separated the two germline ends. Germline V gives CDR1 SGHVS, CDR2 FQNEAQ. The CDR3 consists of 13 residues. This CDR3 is CASSTRSSYEQFF. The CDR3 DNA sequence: TGTGCCAGCAGCACGAGGAGTAGCTATGAGCAGTTCTTC.

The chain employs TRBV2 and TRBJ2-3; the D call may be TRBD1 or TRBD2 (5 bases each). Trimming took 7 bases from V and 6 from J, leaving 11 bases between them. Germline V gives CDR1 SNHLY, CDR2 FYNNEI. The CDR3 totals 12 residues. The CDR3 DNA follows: TGTGCCAGCAACGTATGGGGGGATACGCAGTATTTT. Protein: CASNVWGDTQYF.

The CDR3 DNA follows: TGTGCCAGCAGCTGGGGACTAGCGAACAACAATGAGCAGTTCTTC. This encodes CASSWGLANNNEQFF. This chain joins TRBV5-6 and TRBJ2-1; 10 bases agree with TRBD2. Germline V lookup: CDR1 SGHDT, CDR2 YYEEEE. CDR3 length: 15 residues. V gave up 3 bases and J gave up 5 bases; unmatched junction bases: 5.

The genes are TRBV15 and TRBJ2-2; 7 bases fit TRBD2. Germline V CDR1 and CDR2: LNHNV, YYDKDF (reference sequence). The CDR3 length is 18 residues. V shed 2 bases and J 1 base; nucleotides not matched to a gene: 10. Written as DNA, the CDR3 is TGTGCCACCAGCAGAACCCTACGACTAGCCGTGAACACCGGGGAGCTGTTTTTT. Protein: CATSRTLRLAVNTGELFF.

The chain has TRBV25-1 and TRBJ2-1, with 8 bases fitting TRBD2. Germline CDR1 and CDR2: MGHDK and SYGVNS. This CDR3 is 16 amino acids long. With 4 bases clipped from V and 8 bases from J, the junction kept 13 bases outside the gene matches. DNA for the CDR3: TGTGCCAGCAGTGGGGTAAAGACTAGCGACCGGCATGAGCAGTTCTTC. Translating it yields CASSGVKTSDRHEQFF.

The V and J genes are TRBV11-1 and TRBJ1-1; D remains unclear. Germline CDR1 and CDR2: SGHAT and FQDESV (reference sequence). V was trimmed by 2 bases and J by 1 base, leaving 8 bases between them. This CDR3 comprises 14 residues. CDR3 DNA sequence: TGTGCCAGCAGCTTAAAATCGGGGAACACTGAAGCTTTCTTT. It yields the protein CASSLKSGNTEAFF.

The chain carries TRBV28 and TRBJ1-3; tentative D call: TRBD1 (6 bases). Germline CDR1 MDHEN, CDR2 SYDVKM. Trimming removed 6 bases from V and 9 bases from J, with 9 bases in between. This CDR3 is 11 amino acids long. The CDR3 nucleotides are TGTGCCAGCAGACAGGGAGTCACCATATATTTT. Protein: CASRQGVTIYF.

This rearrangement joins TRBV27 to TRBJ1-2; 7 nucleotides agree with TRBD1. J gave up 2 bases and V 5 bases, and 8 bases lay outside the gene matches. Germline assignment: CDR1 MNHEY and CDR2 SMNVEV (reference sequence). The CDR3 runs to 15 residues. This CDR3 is CASSPQIQGNYGYTF. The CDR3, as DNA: TGTGCCAGCAGTCCGCAAATACAGGGGAACTATGGCTACACCTTC.

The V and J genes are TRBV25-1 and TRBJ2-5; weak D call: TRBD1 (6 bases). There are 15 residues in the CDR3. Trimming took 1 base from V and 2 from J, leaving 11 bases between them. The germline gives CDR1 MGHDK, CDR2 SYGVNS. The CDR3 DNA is TGTGCCAGCAGTGAATCGACAGGTGTACAAGAGACCCAGTACTTC. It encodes CASSESTGVQETQYF.

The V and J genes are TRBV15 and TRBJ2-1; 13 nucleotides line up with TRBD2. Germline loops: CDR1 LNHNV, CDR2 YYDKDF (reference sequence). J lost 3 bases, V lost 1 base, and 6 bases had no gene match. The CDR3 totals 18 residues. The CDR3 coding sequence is TGTGCCACCAGCAGAGTGGGACTAGCGGGAAACCTCTACAATGAGCAGTTCTTC. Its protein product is CATSRVGLAGNLYNEQFF.